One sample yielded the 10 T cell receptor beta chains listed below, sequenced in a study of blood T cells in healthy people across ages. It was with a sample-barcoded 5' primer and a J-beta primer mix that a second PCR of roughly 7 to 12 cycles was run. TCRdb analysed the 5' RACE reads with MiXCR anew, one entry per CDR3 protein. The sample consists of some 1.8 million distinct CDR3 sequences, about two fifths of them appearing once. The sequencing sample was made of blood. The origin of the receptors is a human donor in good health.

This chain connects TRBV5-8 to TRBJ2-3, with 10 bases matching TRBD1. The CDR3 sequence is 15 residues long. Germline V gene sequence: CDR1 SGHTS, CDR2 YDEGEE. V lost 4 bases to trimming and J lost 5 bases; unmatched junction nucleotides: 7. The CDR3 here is CASSTLGQGEDTQYF. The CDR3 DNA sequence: TGTGCCAGCAGCACCCTCGGACAGGGGGAAGATACGCAGTATTTT.

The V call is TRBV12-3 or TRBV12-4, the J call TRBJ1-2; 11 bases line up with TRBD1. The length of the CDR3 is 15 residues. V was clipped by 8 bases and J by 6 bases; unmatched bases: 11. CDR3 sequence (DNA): TGTGCCAGCGGCCCAATGGGACAGGGGGTAAATGGCTACACCTTC. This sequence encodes CASGPMGQGVNGYTF.

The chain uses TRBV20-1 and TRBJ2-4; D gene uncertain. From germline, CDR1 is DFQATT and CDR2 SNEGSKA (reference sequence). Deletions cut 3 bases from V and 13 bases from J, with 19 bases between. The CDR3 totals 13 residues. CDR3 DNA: TGCAGTGCTAGTACAAAAACCGACAATGAGCAGTACTTC. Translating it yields CSASTKTDNEQYF.

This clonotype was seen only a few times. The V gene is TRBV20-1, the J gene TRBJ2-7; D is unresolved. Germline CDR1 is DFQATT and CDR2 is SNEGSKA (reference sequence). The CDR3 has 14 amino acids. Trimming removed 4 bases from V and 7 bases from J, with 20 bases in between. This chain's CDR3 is CSAMYAPSYNEQYF. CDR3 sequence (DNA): TGCAGTGCTATGTACGCTCCCTCCTACAATGAGCAGTACTTC.

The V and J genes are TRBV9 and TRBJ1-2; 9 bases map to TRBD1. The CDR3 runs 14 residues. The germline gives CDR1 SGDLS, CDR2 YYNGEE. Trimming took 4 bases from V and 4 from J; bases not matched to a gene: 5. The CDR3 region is CASSNTGGAYGYTF. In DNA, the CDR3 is TGTGCCAGCAGCAATACAGGGGGCGCCTATGGCTACACCTTC.

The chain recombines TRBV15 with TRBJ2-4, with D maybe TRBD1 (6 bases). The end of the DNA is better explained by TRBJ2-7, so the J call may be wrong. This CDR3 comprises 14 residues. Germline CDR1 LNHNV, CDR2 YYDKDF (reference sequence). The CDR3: CATSRSPGGCEQYF. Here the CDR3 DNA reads TGTGCCACCAGCAGAAGCCCTGGGGGCTGCGAGCAGTACTTC.

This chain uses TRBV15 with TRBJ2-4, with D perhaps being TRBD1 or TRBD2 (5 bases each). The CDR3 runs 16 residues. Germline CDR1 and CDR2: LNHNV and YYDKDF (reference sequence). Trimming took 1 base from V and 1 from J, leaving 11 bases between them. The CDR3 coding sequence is TGTGCCACCAGCAGAGTCCGGGGACGGGCCAAAAACATTCAGTACTTC. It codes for CATSRVRGRAKNIQYF.

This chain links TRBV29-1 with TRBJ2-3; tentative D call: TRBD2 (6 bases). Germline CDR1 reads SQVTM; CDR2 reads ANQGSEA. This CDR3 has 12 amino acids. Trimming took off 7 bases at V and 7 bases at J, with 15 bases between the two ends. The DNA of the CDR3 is TGCAGCGCTGAGGGGACTGGCTATACGCAGTATTTT. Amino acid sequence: CSAEGTGYTQYF.

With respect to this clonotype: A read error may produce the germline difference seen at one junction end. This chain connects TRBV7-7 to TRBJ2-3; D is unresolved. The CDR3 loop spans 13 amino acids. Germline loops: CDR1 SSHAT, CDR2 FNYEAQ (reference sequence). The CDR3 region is CASSRFDTDTQYF. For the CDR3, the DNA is TGTGCTAGCAGCCGATTTGACACAGATACGCAGTATTTT.

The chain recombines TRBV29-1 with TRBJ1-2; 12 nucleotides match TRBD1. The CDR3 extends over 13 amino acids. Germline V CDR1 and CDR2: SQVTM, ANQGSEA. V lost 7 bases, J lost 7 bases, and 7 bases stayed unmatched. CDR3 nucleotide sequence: TGCAGCGAAGGGACAGGGGGCGATGGTGGCTACACCTTC. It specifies CSEGTGGDGGYTF.